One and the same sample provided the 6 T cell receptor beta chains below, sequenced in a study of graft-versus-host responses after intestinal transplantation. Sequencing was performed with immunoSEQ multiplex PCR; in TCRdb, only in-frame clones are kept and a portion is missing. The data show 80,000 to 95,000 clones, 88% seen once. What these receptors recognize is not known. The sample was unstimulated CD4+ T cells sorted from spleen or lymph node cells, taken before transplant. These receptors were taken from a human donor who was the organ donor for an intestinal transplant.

DNA of the CDR3: TGTGCCAGTATCCCCCCGGGACAGGGCTATGGCTACACCTTC. It specifies CASIPPGQGYGYTF. The gene calls are TRBV19 and TRBJ1-2, with 9 nucleotides matching TRBD1. The germline V gene encodes CDR1 LNHDA and CDR2 SQIVND (reference sequence). The CDR3 contains 14 residues. With V trimmed by 7 bases and J by 4 bases, 7 bases remained unmatched.

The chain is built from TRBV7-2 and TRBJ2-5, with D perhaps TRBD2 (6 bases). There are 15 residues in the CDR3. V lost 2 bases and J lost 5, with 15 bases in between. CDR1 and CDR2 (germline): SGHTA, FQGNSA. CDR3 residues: CASSLSIGAGETQYF. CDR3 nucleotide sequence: TGTGCCAGCAGCTTATCGATTGGGGCGGGGGAGACCCAGTACTTC.

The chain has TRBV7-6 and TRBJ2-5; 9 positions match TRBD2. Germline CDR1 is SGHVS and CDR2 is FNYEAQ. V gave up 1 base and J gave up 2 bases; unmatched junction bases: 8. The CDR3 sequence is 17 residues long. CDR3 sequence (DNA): TGTGCCAGCAGCTTAGGGGCGCCGAGCGGGGGGCAAGAGACCCAGTACTTC. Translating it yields CASSLGAPSGGQETQYF.

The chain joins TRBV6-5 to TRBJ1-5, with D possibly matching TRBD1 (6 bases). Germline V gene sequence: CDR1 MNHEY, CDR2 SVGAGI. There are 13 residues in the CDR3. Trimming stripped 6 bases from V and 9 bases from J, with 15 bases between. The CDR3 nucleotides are TGTGCCAGCAGGCGACGCCCCAGGGGGCCCCAGCATTTT. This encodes CASRRRPRGPQHF.

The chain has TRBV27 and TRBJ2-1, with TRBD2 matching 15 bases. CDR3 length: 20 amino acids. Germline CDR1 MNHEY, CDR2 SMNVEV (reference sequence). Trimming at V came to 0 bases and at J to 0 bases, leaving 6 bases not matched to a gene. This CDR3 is CASSLSGTSGGPYSYNEQFF. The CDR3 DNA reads TGTGCCAGCAGTTTATCCGGGACTAGCGGGGGGCCTTACTCCTACAATGAGCAGTTCTTC.

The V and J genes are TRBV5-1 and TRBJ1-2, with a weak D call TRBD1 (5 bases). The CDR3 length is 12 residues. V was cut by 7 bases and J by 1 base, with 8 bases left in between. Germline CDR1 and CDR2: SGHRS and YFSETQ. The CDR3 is CASQDNNYGYTF. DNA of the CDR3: TGCGCCAGCCAGGACAATAACTATGGCTACACCTTC.